What follows is one TCR beta chain and its context. Its antigen is currently not known. Per-nucleotide qualities are absent, and no much larger clonotype sits a single base away. Library creation used 5' RACE. Sequencer: Illumina HiSeq 2000. A universal primer binding site was introduced by template switching, and a unique molecular identifier was present in the final cDNA, enabling accurate counting of TCR cDNA molecules. First-strand cDNA for TCR alpha and beta chains was synthesized from specific primers in the conserved constant-segment region. To control for contamination, each cDNA library was double barcoded with a SMART-Mk sample barcode plus Illumina barcodes. TruSeq adapter sequences and Illumina sample barcodes were added in two successive PCR steps. Sequencing of the TCR alpha and beta cDNA libraries was done on the Illumina HiSeq platform using custom primers. The authors' pipeline ran thus. Unique molecular identifiers were extracted from raw reads with MiGEC, and CDR3 positions were determined with MiXCR. For each individual, recombination models were inferred using an EM algorithm with the repgenHMM and IGoR tools. Shared clonotype analysis was performed with the tcR package in R, normalizing sharing by the product of cloneset sizes. To study raw recombination without the effects of thymic and clonal selection, out-of-frame nonproductive sequences were analyzed. TCRdb redid the processing of the public reads, applying fastp at Q25 and MiXCR, and retained in-frame beta chains. Entries that share a CDR3 protein sequence are merged under the most common genes and DNA. These V and J calls derive from TCRdb rather than the authors' analysis. Counted in this sample were roughly 1.6 million distinct CDR3 sequences; around 29% of them appeared once. About 0.3% of the sample goes to the ten largest clones.

The data belong to a study of identical twins (dated by TCRdb to 2016 to 2018). Background for the entire study: To test whether fetal clonotypes persist, the study used deep sequencing on TCR alpha and beta repertoires from monozygotic twins, unrelated adults of various ages, and cord blood. Replicate twin experiments were performed at different times using different library preparation protocols to rule out contamination.

Only healthy Caucasian donors were included. What the research found in general, with its limitations: In monozygotic twins, recombination models systematically underestimated out-of-frame TCR alpha sharing, but the models matched the sharing seen between unrelated individuals. Excess twin sharing in beta out-of-frame sequences was weaker because fewer shared sequences lowered the signal-to-noise ratio. Fewer insertions were carried by abundant cord blood beta clonotypes, a similar but weaker trend appeared in young adult naive repertoires, and no such trend appeared in memory repertoires. Compared with coincidental sharing between unrelated individuals, out-of-frame TCR alpha sequences shared between twins showed an excess of sequences with low generation probability. Invariant T cells such as MAIT and iNKT could partly confound zero-insertion analyses, though diverse VJ usage argued against this for most clonotypes. Because the same donors could not be followed over many years, the conclusions relied on cross-sectional statistical analysis.

The sequenced sample consisted of cord blood. The clonotype was recovered from a newborn girl in good health.

The CDR3 has the sequence CASSVGWQMDEQFF. The nucleotides are TGTGCCAGCAGCGTAGGCTGGCAGATGGATGAGCAGTTCTTC. This sequence uses TRBV9 and TRBJ2-1, with the D gene uncertain. The CDR3 has 14 amino acids, counting the end cysteine and phenylalanine. Only the CDR3 DNA stays, 42 bases, in frame from base 1. V sheds 0 bases and J sheds 8 bases, leaving 12 bases between their ends. CDR1 SGDLS and CDR2 YYNGEE are derived from the germline V gene. Supplemented by the reference TRBV9 and TRBJ2-1 proteins around the CDR3, the complete variable domain is DSGVTQTPKHLITATGQRVTLRCSPRSGDLSVYWYQQSLDQGLQFLIQYYNGEERAKGNILERFSAQQFPDLHSELNLSSLELGDSALYFCASSVGWQMDEQFFGPGTRLTVL.